The rows below give T cell receptor beta chains drawn from one sample of a study of T cells after yellow fever vaccination. TCRdb processed the 5' RACE reads anew with MiXCR; each CDR3 protein has one entry. The profile covers 170,000 or so distinct CDR3 sequences, with 9.3% appearing a single time and roughly 36% taken by the ten largest. Material: CD8+ T cells sorted from PBMCs, obtained 45 days after the yellow fever booster vaccination. All receptors come from a man aged 18 to 29 who received the YFV17D yellow fever vaccine. CDR3s include the opening cysteine and the closing phenylalanine or tryptophan. Each record gives: D gene, clone size, J gene, V gene, CDR3 protein, CDR3 DNA. A D gene is named only where the DNA matches it firmly. Part of the rows lack a size; the others show once, few, many or a class for expanded clones.

TRBD1 | NA | TRBJ2-7 | TRBV11-2 | CASSTGQGANEQYF | TGTGCCAGCAGCACAGGACAGGGGGCTAATGAGCAGTACTTC
NA | NA | TRBJ2-7 | TRBV18 | CASSPYEQYF | TGTGCCAGCTCACCCTACGAGCAGTACTTC
NA | NA | TRBJ2-7 | TRBV7-9 | CASSFDNRDHEQYF | TGTGCCAGCAGCTTTGATAACAGGGACCACGAGCAGTACTTC
NA | NA | TRBJ2-3 | TRBV7-3 | CASSFIGGVTDTQYF | TGTGCCAGCAGCTTCATCGGGGGCGTCACAGATACGCAGTATTTT
NA | NA | TRBJ2-5 | TRBV9 | CASSVSWGRQETQYF | TGTGCCAGCAGCGTCTCTTGGGGGAGACAAGAGACCCAGTACTTC
NA | few | TRBJ2-7 | TRBV29-1 | CSVESTGTNSYEQYF | TGCAGCGTTGAATCTACAGGGACGAACTCCTACGAGCAGTACTTC
NA | few | TRBJ1-2 | TRBV12-3/TRBV12-4 | CASSSQGGGWIDTDGYTF | TGTGCCAGCAGTTCGCAGGGTGGCGGCTGGATTGATACCGATGGCTACACCTTC
TRBD2 | few | TRBJ2-7 | TRBV6-2/TRBV6-3 | CASSPGLAIGEQYF | TGTGCCAGCAGCCCCGGACTAGCTATTGGCGAGCAGTACTTC
NA | NA | TRBJ1-1 | TRBV28 | CASSRPGRLTEAFF | TGTGCCAGCAGTCGACCGGGACGGCTCACTGAAGCTTTCTTT
NA | NA | TRBJ1-4 | TRBV7-8 | CASSHSRARGEKLFF | TGTGCCAGCAGTCACTCCCGGGCCAGGGGCGAAAAACTGTTTTTT
NA | few | TRBJ2-5 | TRBV11-2 | CASSSLLEPDETQYF | TGTGCCAGCAGCTCCCTTTTAGAGCCTGATGAGACCCAGTACTTC
TRBD1 | NA | TRBJ2-5 | TRBV6-1 | CASSTDRETETQYF | TGTGCCAGCAGTACCGACAGGGAAACAGAGACCCAGTACTTC
TRBD1 | NA | TRBJ1-2 | TRBV6-5 | CASSLLGTGHGYTF | TGTGCCAGCAGTTTATTAGGGACAGGGCACGGCTACACCTTC
NA | many | TRBJ1-5 | TRBV19 | CASSLWGGNQPQHF | TGTGCCAGTAGTTTATGGGGAGGCAATCAGCCCCAGCATTTT
NA | few | TRBJ2-6 | TRBV2 | CASSDTVRMGAGANVLTF | TGTGCCAGCAGTGACACGGTGAGGATGGGAGCTGGGGCCAACGTCCTGACTTTC
NA | NA | TRBJ1-2 | TRBV27 | CASSLGAVDGYTF | TGTGCCAGCAGCTTAGGCGCTGTGGATGGCTACACCTTC
NA | few | TRBJ2-7 | TRBV25-1 | CASSEWGDKRGEQYF | TGTGCCAGCAGTGAATGGGGGGACAAGAGGGGCGAGCAGTACTTC
NA | few | TRBJ2-2 | TRBV5-1 | CASSYADSNTGELFF | TGCGCCAGCAGCTACGCTGACTCTAACACCGGGGAGCTGTTTTTT
NA | few | TRBJ2-7 | TRBV7-6 | CASSLSQYEQYF | TGTGCCAGCAGCTTATCCCAGTACGAGCAGTACTTC
NA | NA | TRBJ1-2 | TRBV6-5 | CASSYKQGNYGYTF | TGTGCCAGCAGTTACAAACAGGGCAACTATGGCTACACCTTC
NA | few | TRBJ2-5 | TRBV15 | CATMVGGGETQYF | TGTGCCACCATGGTTGGGGGAGGCGAGACCCAGTACTTC
NA | NA | TRBJ2-5 | TRBV6-6 | CASSYGRGQQETQYF | TGTGCCAGCAGTTACGGGCGGGGGCAACAAGAGACCCAGTACTTC
NA | many | TRBJ1-2 | TRBV29-1 | CSVGQNYGYTF | TGCAGCGTAGGGCAGAACTATGGCTACACCTTC
TRBD2 | NA | TRBJ2-5 | TRBV9 | CASSSLGGLETQYF | TGTGCCAGCAGTTCCCTCGGGGGGTTAGAGACCCAGTACTTC
NA | few | TRBJ1-1 | TRBV7-9 | CASSSSQGRSNTEAFF | TGTGCCAGCAGCTCCTCCCAGGGGAGATCGAACACTGAAGCTTTCTTT
TRBD1 | few | TRBJ1-6 | TRBV2 | CASSGTGPLHF | TGTGCCAGCAGCGGGACAGGGCCCCTCCACTTT
NA | NA | TRBJ2-5 | TRBV27 | CASSSGLRSETQYF | TGTGCCAGCAGTTCTGGACTCCGAAGCGAGACCCAGTACTTC
NA | NA | TRBJ2-3 | TRBV4-1 | CASSQDARLDTQYF | TGCGCCAGCAGCCAAGACGCCCGCCTAGATACGCAGTATTTT
TRBD1 | few | TRBJ2-1 | TRBV6-2/TRBV6-3 | CASSLRDRAYNEQFF | TGTGCCAGCAGTCTCCGGGACAGGGCATACAATGAGCAGTTCTTC
TRBD2 | few | TRBJ2-3 | TRBV13 | CASSLGAGGPADTQYF | TGTGCCAGCAGCCTTGGGGCGGGGGGGCCCGCAGATACGCAGTATTTT
NA | few | TRBJ2-1 | TRBV25-1 | CASSEGLGEQFF | TGTGCCAGCAGTGAGGGCTTGGGTGAGCAGTTCTTC
NA | few | TRBJ1-2 | TRBV25-1 | CASSGSLGDIYGYTF | TGTGCCAGCAGTGGCTCTCTAGGAGACATCTATGGCTACACCTTC
NA | NA | TRBJ2-1 | TRBV5-6 | CASSAHLYNEQFF | TGTGCCAGCAGCGCCCATCTTTACAATGAGCAGTTCTTC
NA | few | TRBJ2-3 | TRBV25-1 | CAQFLGTDTQYF | TGTGCCCAATTTCTCGGCACAGATACGCAGTATTTT
TRBD1 | many | TRBJ1-5 | TRBV7-8 | CASSLTGANQPQHF | TGTGCCAGCAGCCTCACAGGGGCCAATCAGCCCCAGCATTTT
TRBD1 | NA | TRBJ2-7 | TRBV10-3 | CAIKSRGDRSDEQYF | TGTGCCATCAAAAGCCGAGGGGACAGGTCCGACGAGCAGTACTTC
TRBD2 | few | TRBJ2-1 | TRBV29-1 | CSVSGTSVGEQFF | TGCAGCGTCTCAGGGACTAGCGTCGGTGAGCAGTTCTTC
TRBD1 | NA | TRBJ2-7 | TRBV6-5 | CASSAGQGLYEQYF | TGTGCCAGCAGTGCAGGACAGGGCCTCTACGAGCAGTACTTC
TRBD2 | NA | TRBJ2-3 | TRBV3-1 | CASSDLAGSTDTQYF | TGTGCCAGCAGCGACCTAGCGGGTAGCACAGATACGCAGTATTTT
NA | NA | TRBJ2-1 | TRBV19 | CASAGYTYNEQFF | TGTGCCAGTGCGGGTTATACCTACAATGAGCAGTTCTTC
TRBD2 | NA | TRBJ2-2 | TRBV5-1 | CASTSPSGVDTGELFF | TGCGCCAGCACCTCGCCGAGCGGGGTAGACACCGGGGAGCTGTTTTTT
NA | NA | TRBJ1-1 | TRBV4-3 | CASSQDARVQDEAFF | TGCGCCAGCAGCCAAGATGCCAGGGTTCAGGATGAAGCTTTCTTT
TRBD1 | NA | TRBJ2-7 | TRBV4-2 | CASSQVEIRGGPKNYEQYF | TGTGCCAGCAGCCAAGTAGAAATTCGAGGGGGCCCCAAAAACTACGAGCAGTACTTC
NA | NA | TRBJ1-3 | TRBV19 | CASSIPGDGNTIYF | TGTGCCAGTAGTATCCCAGGGGACGGAAACACCATATATTTT
TRBD1 | few | TRBJ2-2 | TRBV6-5 | CASSYNQGAGELFF | TGTGCCAGCAGTTACAATCAGGGGGCCGGGGAGCTGTTTTTT
TRBD1 | NA | TRBJ1-6 | TRBV7-9 | CASSPARGYYNSPLHF | TGTGCCAGCAGCCCGGCCAGGGGGTACTATAATTCACCCCTCCACTTT
TRBD1 | few | TRBJ2-3 | TRBV18 | CASSPRPGQGDTDTQYF | TGTGCCAGCTCACCACGACCGGGACAGGGGGACACAGATACGCAGTATTTT
NA | few | TRBJ1-5 | TRBV19 | CASSTKGRMDQPQHF | TGTGCCAGTAGTACCAAAGGACGGATGGATCAGCCCCAGCATTTT
NA | few | TRBJ1-2 | TRBV20-1 | CSARERGPYGYTF | TGCAGTGCTAGGGAACGGGGGCCCTATGGCTACACCTTC
NA | many | TRBJ1-1 | TRBV4-3 | CASSQERGWTEAFF | TGCGCCAGCAGCCAAGAAAGGGGGTGGACTGAAGCTTTCTTT
TRBD1 | NA | TRBJ1-5 | TRBV27 | CASSPIQGDSSDQPQHF | TGTGCCAGCAGTCCTATCCAGGGGGACAGTTCCGATCAGCCCCAGCATTTT
NA | NA | TRBJ2-1 | TRBV5-6 | CASSLGWNEQFF | TGTGCCAGCAGCTTGGGGTGGAATGAGCAGTTCTTC